This T cell receptor beta chain comes out of a study of blood T cell repertoires in COVID-19. Study-level background: Samples taken during acute and convalescent COVID-19 were collected in the United States, Italy and Spain.

The length of the CDR3 is 13 residues. The V gene lost 5 bases and the J gene lost 4 bases, with 11 bases spanning the gap. Germline CDR1 and CDR2: LNHDA and SQIVND (reference sequence). Data came from immunoSEQ multiplex PCR; TCRdb stores just in-frame clones and leaves some out. The profile shows approximately 440,000 clones, 88% of them singletons. The rearrangement joins TRBV19 to TRBJ1-2; D gene unclear. The clonotype comes from a woman aged 45-60 years with COVID-19, enrolled during active disease. Sequenced input: peripheral blood. Here the CDR3 reads CASSRLQTYGYTF. DNA for the CDR3: TGTGCCAGTAGTCGACTCCAAACCTATGGCTACACCTTC.